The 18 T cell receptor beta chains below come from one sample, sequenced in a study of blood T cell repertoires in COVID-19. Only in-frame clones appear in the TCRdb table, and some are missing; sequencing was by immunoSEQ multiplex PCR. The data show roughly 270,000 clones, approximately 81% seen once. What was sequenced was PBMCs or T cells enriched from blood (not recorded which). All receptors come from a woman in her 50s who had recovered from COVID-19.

As DNA, the CDR3 is TGTGCCAGCAGTTTGGGGCCAGGGGGTGGCTACACCTTC. Translated: CASSLGPGGGYTF. The gene calls are TRBV12-3 or TRBV12-4 and TRBJ1-2; TRBD1 matches at 7 bases. The ends lost 3 bases at V and 7 bases at J; junction bases unmatched: 5. The CDR3 spans 13 residues.

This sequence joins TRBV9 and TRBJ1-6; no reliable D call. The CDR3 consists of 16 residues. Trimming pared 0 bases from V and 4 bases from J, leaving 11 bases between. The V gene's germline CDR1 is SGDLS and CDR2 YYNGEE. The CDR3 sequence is CASSVDGGWYNSPLHF. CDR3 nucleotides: TGTGCCAGCAGCGTAGACGGCGGCTGGTATAATTCACCCCTCCACTTT.

The chain's CDR3 is CASSQAQQLMNTEAFF. CDR3 nucleotide sequence: TGTGCCAGCAGCCAAGCACAGCAGCTAATGAACACTGAAGCTTTCTTT. This chain connects TRBV4-2 to TRBJ1-1, with no clear D. Between the trimmed V and J ends, which lost 1 base and 0 bases, there was a span of 12 bases. CDR3 length: 16 amino acids. In germline, CDR1 is LGHNA, CDR2 YNFKEQ.

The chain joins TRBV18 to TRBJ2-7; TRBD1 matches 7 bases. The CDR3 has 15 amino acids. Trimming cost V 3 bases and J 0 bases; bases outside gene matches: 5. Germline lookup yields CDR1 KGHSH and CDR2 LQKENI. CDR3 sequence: CASSPNQGDSYEQYF. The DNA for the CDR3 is TGTGCCAGCTCACCGAACCAGGGGGACTCCTACGAGCAGTACTTC.

The CDR3 nucleotides are TGTGCCAGCAGCTCCCCTTACGGCACCATGGGCGCCTACGAGCAGTACTTC. The encoded protein is CASSSPYGTMGAYEQYF. The V call is TRBV5-4, the J call TRBJ2-7; D not certain. Germline V gene lookup returns CDR1 SGHNT and CDR2 YYREEE (reference sequence). V shed 3 bases and J shed 2 bases, with 21 bases lying between them. This CDR3 contains 17 residues.

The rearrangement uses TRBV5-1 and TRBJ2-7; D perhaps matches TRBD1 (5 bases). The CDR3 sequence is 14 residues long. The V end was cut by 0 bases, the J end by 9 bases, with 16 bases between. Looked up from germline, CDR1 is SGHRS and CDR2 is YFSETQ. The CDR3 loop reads CASSLGQRTYGQYF. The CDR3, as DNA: TGCGCCAGCAGCTTGGGACAGAGGACATATGGGCAGTACTTC.

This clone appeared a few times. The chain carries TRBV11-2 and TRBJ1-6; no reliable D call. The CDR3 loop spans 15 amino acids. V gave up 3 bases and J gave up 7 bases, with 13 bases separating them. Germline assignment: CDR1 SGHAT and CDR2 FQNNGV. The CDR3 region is CASSFSRRGNSPLHF. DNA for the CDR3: TGTGCCAGCAGCTTTTCTAGACGGGGAAATTCACCCCTCCACTTT.

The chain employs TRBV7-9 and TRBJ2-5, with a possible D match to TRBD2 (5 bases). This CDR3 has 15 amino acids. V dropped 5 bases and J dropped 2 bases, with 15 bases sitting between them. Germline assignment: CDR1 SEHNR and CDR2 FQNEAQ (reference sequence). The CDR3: CASSLPRLQQETQYF. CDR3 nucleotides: TGTGCCAGCAGCCTACCACGACTACAACAAGAGACCCAGTACTTC.

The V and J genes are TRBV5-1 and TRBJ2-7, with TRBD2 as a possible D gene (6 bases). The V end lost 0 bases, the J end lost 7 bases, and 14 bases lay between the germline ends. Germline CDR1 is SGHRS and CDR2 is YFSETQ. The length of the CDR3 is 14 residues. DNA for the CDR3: TGCGCCAGCAGCTTGGATGCGGGGAGGATAGAGCAGTACTTC. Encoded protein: CASSLDAGRIEQYF.

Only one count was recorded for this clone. The CDR3 reads CASRGGLGEQFF. The CDR3 DNA is TGTGCCTCCCGGGGGGGGCTGGGGGAGCAGTTCTTC. V gene TRBV6-4 combines with J gene TRBJ2-1, with 8 bases that match TRBD2. The CDR3 length is 12 residues. Germline CDR1 and CDR2: MRHNA and SNTAGT. The V and J ends lost 11 bases and 10 bases, in that order; junction bases with no gene match: 10.

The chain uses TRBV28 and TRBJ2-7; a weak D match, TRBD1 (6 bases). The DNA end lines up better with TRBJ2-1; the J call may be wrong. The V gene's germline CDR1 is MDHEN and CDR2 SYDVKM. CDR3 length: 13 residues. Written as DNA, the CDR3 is TGTGCCAGCAGTCATGCCGGACAGACCGCGCAGTTCTTC. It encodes CASSHAGQTAQFF.

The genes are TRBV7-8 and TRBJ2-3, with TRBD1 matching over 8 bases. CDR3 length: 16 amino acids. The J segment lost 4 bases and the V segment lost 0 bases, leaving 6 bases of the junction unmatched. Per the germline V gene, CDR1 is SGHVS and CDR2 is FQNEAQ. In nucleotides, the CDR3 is TGTGCCAGCAGCTTAGCCAGGGGGCAGCTCGCAGATACGCAGTATTTT. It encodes CASSLARGQLADTQYF. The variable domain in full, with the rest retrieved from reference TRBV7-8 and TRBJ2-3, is GAGVSQSPRYKVAKRGQDVALRCDPISGHVSLFWYQQALGQGPEFLTYFQNEAQLDKSGLPSDRFFAERPEGSVSTLKIQRTQQEDSAVYLCASSLARGQLADTQYFGPGTRLTVL.

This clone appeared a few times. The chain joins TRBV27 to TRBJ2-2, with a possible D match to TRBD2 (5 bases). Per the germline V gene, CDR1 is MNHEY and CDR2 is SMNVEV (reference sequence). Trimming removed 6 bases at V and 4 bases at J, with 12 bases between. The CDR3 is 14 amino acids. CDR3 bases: TGTGCCAGCAGGGCCAGCGGCCGCACCGGGGAGCTGTTTTTT. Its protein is CASRASGRTGELFF.

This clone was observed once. The CDR3 DNA sequence: TGTGCCAGCAGTATGAATCGGGACAGAGATTCACCCCTCCACTTT. Amino acid sequence: CASSMNRDRDSPLHF. The V call is TRBV5-4, the J call TRBJ1-6, with TRBD1 matching 7 bases. This CDR3 comprises 15 residues. The germline CDR1 and CDR2 sequences are SGHNT and YYREEE (reference sequence). The J segment lost 8 bases and the V segment lost 5 bases, leaving 10 bases of the junction unmatched.

The CDR3 is CASSQDRGLETQYF. As DNA, the CDR3 is TGTGCCAGCAGCCAAGATAGGGGTCTGGAGACCCAGTACTTC. This chain connects TRBV4-2 to TRBJ2-5, with D perhaps matching TRBD1 (5 bases). The CDR3 spans 14 residues. Per germline, CDR1 LGHNA and CDR2 YNFKEQ. V dropped 0 bases and J dropped 5 bases, with 10 bases sitting between them.

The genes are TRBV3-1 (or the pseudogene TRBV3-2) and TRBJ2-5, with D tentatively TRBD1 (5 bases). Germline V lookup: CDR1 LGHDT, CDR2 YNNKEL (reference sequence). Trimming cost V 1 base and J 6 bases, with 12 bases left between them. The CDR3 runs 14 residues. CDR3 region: CASSQVGQGKTQYF. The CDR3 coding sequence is TGTGCCAGCAGCCAAGTTGGCCAGGGCAAGACCCAGTACTTC.

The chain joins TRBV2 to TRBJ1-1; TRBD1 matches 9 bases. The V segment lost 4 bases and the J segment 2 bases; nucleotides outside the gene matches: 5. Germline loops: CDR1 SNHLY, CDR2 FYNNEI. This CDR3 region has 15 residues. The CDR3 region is CASSGGQGLNTEAFF. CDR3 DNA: TGTGCCAGCAGTGGGGGACAGGGTCTAAACACTGAAGCTTTCTTT.

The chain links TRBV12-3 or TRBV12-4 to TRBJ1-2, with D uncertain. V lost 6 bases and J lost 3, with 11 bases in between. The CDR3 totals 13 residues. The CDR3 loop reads CASSHDSDYGYTF. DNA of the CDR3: TGTGCCAGCAGCCACGACTCTGACTATGGCTACACCTTC.